The sequence of this TCR beta chain was determined in a study of T cells after yellow fever vaccination. Study-wide background: Where fractions had low cell numbers, libraries were prepared from them with the SMART-Seq v4 Ultra Low Input RNA kit.

Germline CDR1 is SNHLY and CDR2 is FYNNEI. V shed 6 bases and J shed 6 bases, with 8 bases lying between them. The CDR3 runs 12 residues. They built TCR cDNA with 5'RACE template switching, a step that put in a universal primer site and UMIs. TCRdb used MiXCR to reprocess the 5' RACE reads, holding one entry per CDR3 protein. Of around 500,000 distinct CDR3 sequences in the sample, 20% to 25% were seen once. As concerns this clonotype: Its antigen is unidentified.

Study-level results: Detected again after the booster were most primary-vaccination clones, at nearly 97% CD4 and approximately 85% CD8.

The material was PBMCs, obtained roughly 20 days after the first yellow fever vaccination. The chain employs TRBV2 and TRBJ2-2; unclear D gene. This sequence originates from a young man who received the YFV17D yellow fever vaccine. CDR3 region: CASRTLPGELFF. DNA for the CDR3: TGTGCCAGCAGGACCCTTCCCGGGGAGCTGTTTTTT.